The 26 T cell receptor beta chains presented below share a single source sample, sequenced in a study of T cells after yellow fever vaccination. TCRdb passed the 5' RACE reads through MiXCR, listing each CDR3 protein once. The sample lists about 74,000 distinct CDR3 sequences, more than 5.5% occurring once. Source: CD8+ T cells sorted from PBMCs, taken around 5 days after the first yellow fever vaccination. These receptors came from a man between 18 and 35 years old who received the YFV17D yellow fever vaccine.

This clonotype came up many times. The chain is built from TRBV4-3 and TRBJ2-1; TRBD2 agrees at 8 bases. The junction had 11 bases not matched to a gene; V was cut back by 3 bases and J by 16 bases. From germline, CDR1 is LGHNA and CDR2 YSLEER. The CDR3 has 13 residues. In DNA form, the CDR3 reads TGCGCCAGCAGCCAGGGAGACGGGGGGGGCGACTTCTTC. This sequence encodes CASSQGDGGGDFF.

The V gene is TRBV15, the J gene TRBJ2-3; 9 bases align to TRBD2. There are 16 residues in the CDR3. Losses at the gene ends were 0 bases for V and 3 bases for J; bases not matched to a gene: 4. CDR1 is LNHNV, CDR2 YYDKDF, per germline (reference sequence). The DNA for the CDR3 is TGTGCCACCAGCAGAGAGGTTAGCGGGGGTACAGATACGCAGTATTTT. It yields the protein CATSREVSGGTDTQYF.

This clonotype was observed at least ten times. The chain is built from TRBV4-1 and TRBJ1-1; D remains ambiguous. V was shortened by 4 bases and J by 3 bases, with 15 bases between the two germline ends. This CDR3 region has 15 residues. The germline V gene has CDR1 MGHRA and CDR2 YSYEKL. The CDR3 DNA reads TGCGCCAGCAGCCCCTCCCGGGGAGCTTACACTGAAGCTTTCTTT. It encodes CASSPSRGAYTEAFF.

The table lists this clonotype with a few counts. V is TRBV7-3 and J is TRBJ2-1; 9 nucleotides match TRBD2. The CDR3 has 16 residues. Germline V gene sequence: CDR1 SGHTA, CDR2 FQGTGA. V gave up 1 base and J gave up 12 bases; unmatched junction bases: 13. The DNA for the CDR3 is TGTGCCAGCAGCTTAATCGCGGGGGGGCAAGCCGAGGGGCAGTTCTTC. This codes for CASSLIAGGQAEGQFF.

This clonotype was picked up a small number of times. This sequence joins TRBV25-1 and TRBJ2-5; D is possibly TRBD2 (6 bases). V was clipped by 5 bases and J by 4 bases, with 11 bases between them. The CDR3 length is 13 residues. The V gene's germline CDR1 is MGHDK and CDR2 SYGVNS. CDR3 bases: TGTGCCAGCAGTCAGGGAGGCCCAGAGACCCAGTACTTC. Translation gives CASSQGGPETQYF. Full variable domain (missing parts from reference TRBV25-1 and TRBJ2-5): EADIYQTPRYLVIGTGKKITLECSQTMGHDKMYWYQQDPGMELHLIHYSYGVNSTEKGDLSSESTVSRIRTEHFPLTLESARPSHTSQYLCASSQGGPETQYFGPGTRLLVL.

This clonotype came up many times. V is TRBV20-1 and J is TRBJ2-1, with D perhaps given as TRBD1 or TRBD2 (6 bases each). Trimming stripped 0 bases from V and 4 bases from J, with 13 bases between. CDR3 length: 15 residues. Looked up from germline, CDR1 is DFQATT and CDR2 is SNEGSKA (reference sequence). The CDR3 region is CSARDRGRWYNEQFF. CDR3 DNA: TGCAGTGCTAGAGATCGGGGGCGGTGGTACAATGAGCAGTTCTTC.

In this sample, this clonotype turned up many times. The V gene is TRBV19, the J gene TRBJ1-1; no definite D call. V was clipped by 6 bases and J by 2 bases, with 4 bases between them. Germline-derived CDR1 and CDR2 are LNHDA and SQIVND (reference sequence). This CDR3 is 11 amino acids long. The CDR3 coding sequence is TGTGCCAGTAGCGGTAACACTGAAGCTTTCTTT. Residues: CASSGNTEAFF.

The chain carries TRBV6-2 or TRBV6-3 and TRBJ2-7; 8 bases fit TRBD1. The CDR3 runs 14 residues. Unmatched junction bases numbered 5, after V lost 6 bases and J lost 1 base. The V gene's germline CDR1 is MNHEY and CDR2 SVGEGT. Here the CDR3 reads CASSETGGSYEQYV. CDR3 nucleotide sequence: TGTGCCAGCAGCGAAACAGGGGGGTCCTACGAGCAGTACGTC.

This sequence joins TRBV20-1 and TRBJ2-2; D gene unclear. The CDR3 extends over 14 amino acids. Germline-derived CDR1 and CDR2 are DFQATT and SNEGSKA (reference sequence). Between the trimmed V and J ends, which lost 0 bases and 5 bases, there was a span of 10 bases. The CDR3 bases are TGCAGTGCTAGAGATTGGTCACGGACCGGGGAGCTGTTTTTT. Residues: CSARDWSRTGELFF.

This clonotype was seen repeatedly, ten times or more. The CDR3 bases are TGTGCCAGCAGCTCCGCGAGGGAGACCCAGTACTTC. As protein: CASSSARETQYF. The V call is TRBV6-2 or TRBV6-3, the J call TRBJ2-5; D unclear. Trimming shortened V by 6 bases and J by 5 bases, and 10 bases separated the two germline ends. From germline, CDR1 is MNHEY and CDR2 SVGEGT. This CDR3 comprises 12 residues.

The chain is built from TRBV19 and TRBJ1-1; D unclear. Germline CDR1 LNHDA, CDR2 SQIVND (reference sequence). This CDR3 spans 14 amino acids. V lost 5 bases to trimming and J lost 8 bases, with 18 bases between them. CDR3 coding DNA: TGTGCCAGTAGTCCAGCCGGAGGCCTAACGGAAGCTTTCTTT. This gives the protein CASSPAGGLTEAFF.

This clonotype was detected a few times. The chain links TRBV4-1 to TRBJ1-1; D is perhaps TRBD1 (5 bases). Germline assignment: CDR1 MGHRA and CDR2 YSYEKL. V lost 5 bases and J 1 base, leaving 17 bases between the germline ends. This CDR3 contains 16 residues. This CDR3 is CASSRQTFPTNTEAFF. In nucleotides, the CDR3 is TGCGCCAGCAGCAGACAGACCTTTCCTACGAACACTGAAGCTTTCTTT.

This clonotype was detected only a few times. The chain carries TRBV7-9 and TRBJ2-1; TRBD1 matches 7 bases. Germline V gene sequence: CDR1 SEHNR, CDR2 FQNEAQ (reference sequence). CDR3 length: 15 residues. V shed 5 bases and J 2 bases; nucleotides not matched to a gene: 6. Written as DNA, the CDR3 is TGTGCCAGCAGCCCAACGACAGGGACCTACAATGAGCAGTTCTTC. Protein: CASSPTTGTYNEQFF.

This clonotype has more than one count but fewer than ten. The CDR3 DNA reads TGTGCCAGCAGCCATGGCCTAGGGGGGTTAAGCTCCTACGAGCAGTACTTC. Its protein product is CASSHGLGGLSSYEQYF. The chain has TRBV4-2 and TRBJ2-7; D is perhaps TRBD1 or TRBD2 (6 bases each). V lost 3 bases and J 0 bases, leaving 18 bases between the germline ends. The CDR3 consists of 17 residues. The germline V gene encodes CDR1 LGHNA and CDR2 YNFKEQ.

This clonotype occurred many times. This chain joins TRBV27 and TRBJ1-5; tentative D call: TRBD1 (5 bases). CDR1 and CDR2 from the germline V gene are MNHEY and SMNVEV (reference sequence). V shed 4 bases and J shed 5 bases, with 15 bases lying between them. The CDR3 is made up of 15 amino acids. CDR3 residues: CASSSRTGVDQPQHF. CDR3 nucleotides: TGTGCCAGCAGTTCCCGGACGGGGGTCGATCAGCCCCAGCATTTT.

This clonotype was recorded at least ten times. The V and J genes are TRBV29-1 and TRBJ2-7, with a weak D call TRBD2 (7 bases). This CDR3 is 13 amino acids long. Trimming pared 6 bases from V and 1 base from J, leaving 13 bases between. Germline V lookup: CDR1 SQVTM, CDR2 ANQGSEA. This chain's CDR3 is CSVAGGASYEQYF. The CDR3 bases are TGCAGCGTAGCTGGGGGGGCGTCCTACGAGCAGTACTTC.

This clonotype was detected many times. The CDR3 here is CASSPRTSGGEETQYF. The CDR3 coding sequence is TGCGCCAGCAGCCCTCGGACTAGCGGGGGGGAAGAGACCCAGTACTTC. The J gene is TRBJ2-5, the V gene TRBV4-1, with 15 bases aligning to TRBD2. J was trimmed by 3 bases and V by 4 bases; bases with no gene match: 3. Germline V gene sequence: CDR1 MGHRA, CDR2 YSYEKL. This CDR3 comprises 16 residues.

The V call is TRBV4-2, the J call TRBJ2-7; 8 nucleotides match TRBD1. From germline, CDR1 is LGHNA and CDR2 YNFKEQ. The CDR3 is 16 residues long. Losses at the gene ends were 3 bases for V and 4 bases for J; bases not matched to a gene: 11. CDR3 DNA: TGTGCCAGCAGCCACGAGCTCCGCAGGGGGCATTACGAGCAGTACTTC. It is translated as CASSHELRRGHYEQYF.

CDR3: CASSWEEDTQYF. The CDR3 coding sequence is TGTGCCAGCAGCTGGGAGGAGGATACGCAGTATTTT. The chain carries TRBV11-2 and TRBJ2-3, with a possible D match to TRBD2 (6 bases). The V gene's germline CDR1 is SGHAT and CDR2 FQNNGV. The length of the CDR3 is 12 residues. Trimming shortened V by 4 bases and J by 6 bases, and 8 bases separated the two germline ends.

Comment on this clonotype: A read error may be the cause here, since a much bigger clone is one base away. This chain uses TRBV18 with TRBJ2-3, with D perhaps given as TRBD1 or TRBD2 (5 bases each). The V end was cut by 0 bases, the J end by 2 bases, with 12 bases between. The length of the CDR3 is 16 residues. The germline V gene has CDR1 KGHSH and CDR2 LQKENI. The CDR3 DNA reads as TGTGCCAGCTCACCACCGGCATCTGGGACCACAGATACGCAGTATTTT. This codes for CASSPPASGTTDTQYF.

This clonotype appeared many times. The chain uses TRBV12-3 or TRBV12-4 and TRBJ2-3, with D possibly TRBD1 on 5 matching bases. The CDR3 runs to 14 residues. Trimming pared 1 base from V and 3 bases from J, leaving 8 bases between. DNA of the CDR3: TGTGCCAGCAGTTTAGTGACAGCGACAGATACGCAGTATTTT. It codes for CASSLVTATDTQYF.

This clonotype was seen a few times. The rearrangement joins TRBV4-1 to TRBJ2-7; 8 bases are a match to TRBD1. V lost 1 base and J lost 2; bases outside the gene matches: 7. The CDR3 consists of 16 residues. Germline CDR1 and CDR2: MGHRA and YSYEKL. CDR3 bases: TGCGCCAGCAGCCAAGCCCGCGGACAGGGTGCCTACGAGCAGTACGTC. The encoded protein is CASSQARGQGAYEQYV.

To note about this clonotype: At one end the junction does not follow the germline gene, possibly because of a read error. The genes are TRBV20-1 and TRBJ2-7, with D uncertain. The length of the CDR3 is 16 residues. Germline V gene data show CDR1 as DFQATT and CDR2 as SNEGSKA (reference sequence). In nucleotides, the CDR3 is TGCATTGCTAGAGATTTCACCGGATCTAGCTCCTACGAGCAGTACTTC. Translation gives CIARDFTGSSSYEQYF.

The CDR3 DNA is TGTGCCAGCAGTCAGGACAGGGGATACACTGAAGCTTTCTTT. Its translation: CASSQDRGYTEAFF. The V and J genes are TRBV6-5 and TRBJ1-1, with TRBD1 matching 9 bases. This CDR3 has 14 amino acids. Germline V gives CDR1 MNHEY, CDR2 SVGAGI. J gave up 3 bases and V 5 bases, and 4 bases lay outside the gene matches.

In its sample, this clonotype was seen many times. The V call is TRBV10-3, the J call TRBJ1-1; 8 positions agree with TRBD1. V shed 10 bases, J shed 6 bases, and the junction held 4 bases outside the gene matches. The germline gives CDR1 ENHRY, CDR2 SYGVKD. CDR3 size: 11 residues. The DNA for the CDR3 is TGTGCCAGCCGACAGGGGCCTGAAGCTTTCTTT. This encodes CASRQGPEAFF.

This clonotype was picked up many times. The rearrangement uses TRBV29-1 and TRBJ2-7; 7 bases agree with TRBD2. Germline lookup yields CDR1 SQVTM and CDR2 ANQGSEA. There are 12 residues in the CDR3. Trimming cost V 4 bases and J 6 bases; bases outside gene matches: 6. This CDR3 is CSVGGTGGEQYV. The CDR3, as DNA: TGCAGCGTTGGGGGAACGGGGGGCGAGCAGTACGTC.